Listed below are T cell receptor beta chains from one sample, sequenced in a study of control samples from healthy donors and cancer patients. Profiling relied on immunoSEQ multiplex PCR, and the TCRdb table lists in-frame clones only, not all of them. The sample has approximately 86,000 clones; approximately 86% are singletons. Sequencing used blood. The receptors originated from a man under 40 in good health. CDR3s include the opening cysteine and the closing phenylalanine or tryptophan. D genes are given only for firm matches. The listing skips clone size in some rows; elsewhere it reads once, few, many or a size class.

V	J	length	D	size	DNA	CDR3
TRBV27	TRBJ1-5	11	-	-	TGTGCCACCTCCCAGAGGAAGCCCCAGCATTTT	CATSQRKPQHF
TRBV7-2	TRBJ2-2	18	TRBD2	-	TGTGCCAGCAGCCGCATGTCTAGCGGGGGGGCCGGATTCGGGGAGCTGTTTTTT	CASSRMSSGGAGFGELFF
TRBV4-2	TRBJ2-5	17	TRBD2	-	TGTGCCAGCAGCCAAGGACTAGCGGGGATGTACCAAGAGACCCAGTACTTC	CASSQGLAGMYQETQYF
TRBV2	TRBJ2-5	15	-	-	TGTGCCAGCACACTCAGGGGTATTGGGGAAGAGACCCAGTACTTC	CASTLRGIGEETQYF
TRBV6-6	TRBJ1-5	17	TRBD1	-	TGTGCCAGCAGTCCCGGGACAGCGCCTCGTAGCAATCAGCCCCAGCATTTT	CASSPGTAPRSNQPQHF
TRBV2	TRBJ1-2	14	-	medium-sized	TGTGCCAGCATGTTAGTTGGTACAAACTATGGCTACACCTTC	CASMLVGTNYGYTF
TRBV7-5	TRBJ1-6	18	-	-	TGTGTCAGAAGCCCCACTCCTCCCCGACAGAGAAGGAATTCACCCCTCCACTTT	CVRSPTPPRQRRNSPLHF
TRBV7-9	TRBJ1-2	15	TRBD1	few	TGTGCCAGCAGCCCGGACAGGGCCCCTAACTATGGCTACACCTTC	CASSPDRAPNYGYTF
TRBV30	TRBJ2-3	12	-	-	TGTGCCTGGAGTCCCTCCTCATCTACGCAGTATTTT	CAWSPSSSTQYF
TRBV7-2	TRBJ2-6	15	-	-	TGTGCCAGCAGCTTTTTTCTCTCTGGGGCCAACGTCCTGACTTTC	CASSFFLSGANVLTF
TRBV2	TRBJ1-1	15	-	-	TGTGCCAGCAGTGGAGGTTATCAGGGGAACACTGAAGCTTTCTTT	CASSGGYQGNTEAFF
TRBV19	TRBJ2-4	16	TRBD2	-	TGTGCCAGTGGGGGTACGGCGGGAGGGGGCAAAAACATTCAGTACTTC	CASGGTAGGGKNIQYF
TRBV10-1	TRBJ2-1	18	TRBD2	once	TGCGCCAGCAGTCCGGGGAAGGGGACTAGCGTATCCTACAATGAGCAGTTCTTC	CASSPGKGTSVSYNEQFF
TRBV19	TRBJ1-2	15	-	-	TGTGCCAGTAGTATAGGGACGGACGGGGACTATGGCTACACCTTC	CASSIGTDGDYGYTF
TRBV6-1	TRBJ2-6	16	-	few	TGTGCCAGCAGTGAAGAATGGGTAACTTCGGCATACGTCCTGACTTTC	CASSEEWVTSAYVLTF
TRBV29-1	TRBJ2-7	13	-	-	TGCAGCGTTGTTGGCCGGTACTCCTACGAGCAGTACTTC	CSVVGRYSYEQYF
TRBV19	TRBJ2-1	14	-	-	TGTGCCAGTACCGCGTCCAGCTCCTACAATGAGCAGTTCTTC	CASTASSSYNEQFF
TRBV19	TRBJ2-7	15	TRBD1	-	TGTGCCAGTAGTATTGGGACAGGGGTTTCCTACGAGCAGTACTTC	CASSIGTGVSYEQYF
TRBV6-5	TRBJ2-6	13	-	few	TGTGCCAGCAGGCTCTCTGGGGCCAACGTCCTGACTTTC	CASRLSGANVLTF
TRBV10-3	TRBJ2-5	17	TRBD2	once	TGTGCCATCAGTGGCGGGCAATCACTAGCGGGACGGGAGACCCAGTACTTC	CAISGGQSLAGRETQYF
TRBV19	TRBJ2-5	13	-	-	TGTGCCAGTAGTAGTAGGGGGGCAGAGACCCAGTACTTC	CASSSRGAETQYF
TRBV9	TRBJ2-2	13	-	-	TGTGCCAGCAGCCCCCGCGACACCGGGGAGCTGTTTTTT	CASSPRDTGELFF
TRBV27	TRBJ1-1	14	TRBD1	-	TGTGCCAGCTATTTGACAGGGACATACACTGAAGCTTTCTTT	CASYLTGTYTEAFF
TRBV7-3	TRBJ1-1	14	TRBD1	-	TGTGCCAGCAGCACGACAGGGTCGATCACTGAAGCTTTCTTT	CASSTTGSITEAFF
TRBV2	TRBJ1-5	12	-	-	TGTGCCAGCAGCGGGAACAATCAGCCCCAGCATTTT	CASSGNNQPQHF
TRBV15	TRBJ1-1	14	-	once	TGTGCCACCAGCAGAGATATCGGGAACACTGAAGCTTTCTTT	CATSRDIGNTEAFF
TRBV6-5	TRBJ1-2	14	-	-	TGTGCCAGCAGTTACTCGGCAGGGTGGTATGGCTACACCTTC	CASSYSAGWYGYTF
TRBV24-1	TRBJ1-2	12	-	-	TGTGCCACCACGAAGGAGGGATATGGCTACACCTTC	CATTKEGYGYTF
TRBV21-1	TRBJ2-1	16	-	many	TGTGCCAGCAGCAAAGGGGGCAGGGTGCCCTACAATGAGCAGTTCTTC	CASSKGGRVPYNEQFF
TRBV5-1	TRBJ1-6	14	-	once	TGCGCCAGCGCCCCTAGGACAGAGAATTCACCCCTCCACTTT	CASAPRTENSPLHF
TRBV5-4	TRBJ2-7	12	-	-	TGTGCCAGCAGCTTTACAGGCTACGAGCAGTACTTC	CASSFTGYEQYF
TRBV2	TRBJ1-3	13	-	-	TGTGCCAGCAGGGGGCAGTCTGGAAACACCATATATTTT	CASRGQSGNTIYF
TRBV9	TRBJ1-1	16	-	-	TGTGCCAGCAGCGAGGCTTTGGCGTCTCTGAACACTGAAGCTTTCTTT	CASSEALASLNTEAFF
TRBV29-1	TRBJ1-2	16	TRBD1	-	TGCAGCGTTGGAGGGTTACAGGGGGCAATAAACTATGGCTACACCTTC	CSVGGLQGAINYGYTF
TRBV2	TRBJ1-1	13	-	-	TGTGCCAGCAAACGGACGGCGAACACTGAAGCTTTCTTT	CASKRTANTEAFF
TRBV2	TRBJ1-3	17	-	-	TGTGCCAGCAGGTCCGTCAACGGGGAACAATCTGGAAACACCATATATTTT	CASRSVNGEQSGNTIYF
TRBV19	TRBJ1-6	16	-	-	TGTGCCAGTAGTATTCAGGGGAGCTCCTATAATTCACCCCTCCACTTT	CASSIQGSSYNSPLHF
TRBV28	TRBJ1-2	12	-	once	TGTGCCAGCATTGGCAGGGTATGGGGCTACACCTTC	CASIGRVWGYTF
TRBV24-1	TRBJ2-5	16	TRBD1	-	TGTGCCACCAGTGATTTCTTATCGGACAGGGGGGAGACCCAGTACTTC	CATSDFLSDRGETQYF
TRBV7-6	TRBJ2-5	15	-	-	TGTGCCAGCAGTTCGGGGCCCTCGGGGCAAGAGACCCAGTACTTC	CASSSGPSGQETQYF
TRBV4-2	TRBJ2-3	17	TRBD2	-	TGTGCCAGCAGCCAAGGGAACAGCGGGGGCCATTCAGATACGCAGTATTTT	CASSQGNSGGHSDTQYF
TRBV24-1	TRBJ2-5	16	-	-	TGTGCCACCAGTGATTTCCCGGGGGGCGCGGGGGAGACCCAGTACTTC	CATSDFPGGAGETQYF
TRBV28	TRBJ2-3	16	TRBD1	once	TGTGCCAGCAGTTTGTTCGGGACAGGGGGCGCAGATACGCAGTATTTT	CASSLFGTGGADTQYF
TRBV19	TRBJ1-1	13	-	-	TGTGCCAGTAGTATTAAGGGGAACACTGAAGCTTTCTTT	CASSIKGNTEAFF
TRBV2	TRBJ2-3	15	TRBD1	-	TGTGCCAGCAGGAACCAGGGACAGGTCACAGATACGCAGTATTTT	CASRNQGQVTDTQYF